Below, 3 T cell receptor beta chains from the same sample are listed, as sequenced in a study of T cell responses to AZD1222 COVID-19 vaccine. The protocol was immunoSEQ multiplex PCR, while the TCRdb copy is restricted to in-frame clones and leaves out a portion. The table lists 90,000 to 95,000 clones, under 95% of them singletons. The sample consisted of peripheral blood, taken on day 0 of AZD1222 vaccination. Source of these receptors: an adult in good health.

CDR3 nucleotide sequence: TGTGCCACCAGCAGAGATCGATACGTGGATGAAAAACTGTTTTTT. Protein sequence: CATSRDRYVDEKLFF. J is TRBJ1-4 and V is TRBV15; the D is unclear. Germline loops: CDR1 LNHNV, CDR2 YYDKDF (reference sequence). V shed 0 bases and J shed 6 bases, with 11 bases lying between them. The CDR3 is 15 amino acids.

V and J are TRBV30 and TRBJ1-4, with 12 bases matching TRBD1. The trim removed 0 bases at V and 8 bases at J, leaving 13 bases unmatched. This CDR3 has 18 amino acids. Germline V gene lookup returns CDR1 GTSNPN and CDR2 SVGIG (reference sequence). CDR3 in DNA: TGTGCCTGGAGTGTACGTCCGGGACAGGGGGCGAGCGGCGAAAAACTGTTTTTT. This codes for CAWSVRPGQGASGEKLFF.

The DNA for the CDR3 is TGTGCCAGCGTGGGGATCGAAGCTTTCTTT. It codes for CASVGIEAFF. This rearrangement joins TRBV5-5 to TRBJ1-1; D remains unclear. V was clipped by 7 bases and J by 8 bases, with 9 bases between them. CDR3 size: 10 residues. In germline, CDR1 is SGHKS, CDR2 YYEKEE (reference sequence).